This TCR beta chain is from a study of blood T cell repertoires in COVID-19. Study context: Whether acute or convalescent, the COVID-19 samples came from the United States, Italy and Spain. PBMCs, B-cell-depleted T cells, or T cells provided the cDNA or gDNA that made up the material.

In the authors' workflow: Amplification from reference gene primers served as the basis for estimated nucleated cell counts. Data came from immunoSEQ multiplex PCR; TCRdb stores just in-frame clones and leaves some out. From that table come the V and J calls and clone size; the DNA was used to work out D and trimming. The sample holds roughly 230,000 clones; roughly 89% are singletons and the top ten take roughly 5%. The TCR sequence derives from a woman aged 35 to 49 who had recovered from COVID-19. The specimen sequenced was peripheral blood.

The chain's CDR3 is CASSFIHGYTF. The CDR3 coding sequence is TGTGCCAGCAGCTTCATCCATGGCTACACCTTC. The chain joins TRBV7-9 to TRBJ1-2; the D is unclear. Trimming pared 3 bases from V and 6 bases from J, leaving 5 bases between. The germline gives CDR1 SEHNR, CDR2 FQNEAQ (reference sequence). The length of the CDR3 is 11 residues.